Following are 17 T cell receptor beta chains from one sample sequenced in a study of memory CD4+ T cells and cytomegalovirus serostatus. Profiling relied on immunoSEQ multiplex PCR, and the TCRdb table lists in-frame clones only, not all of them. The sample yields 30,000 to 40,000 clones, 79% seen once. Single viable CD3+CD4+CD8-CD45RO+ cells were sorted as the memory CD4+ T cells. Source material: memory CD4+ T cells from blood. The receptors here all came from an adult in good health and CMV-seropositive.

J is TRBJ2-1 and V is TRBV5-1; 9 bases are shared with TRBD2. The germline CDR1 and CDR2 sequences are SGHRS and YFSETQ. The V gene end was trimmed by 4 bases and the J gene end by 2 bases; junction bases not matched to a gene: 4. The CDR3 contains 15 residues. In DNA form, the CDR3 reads TGCGCCAGCAGCGATAGCGGGGGCCCCTACAATGAGCAGTTCTTC. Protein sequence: CASSDSGGPYNEQFF. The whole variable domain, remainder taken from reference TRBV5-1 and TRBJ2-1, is KAGVTQTPRYLIKTRGQQVTLSCSPISGHRSVSWYQQTPGQGLQFLFEYFSETQRNKGNFPGRFSGRQFSNSRSEMNVSTLELGDSALYLCASSDSGGPYNEQFFGPGTRLTVL.

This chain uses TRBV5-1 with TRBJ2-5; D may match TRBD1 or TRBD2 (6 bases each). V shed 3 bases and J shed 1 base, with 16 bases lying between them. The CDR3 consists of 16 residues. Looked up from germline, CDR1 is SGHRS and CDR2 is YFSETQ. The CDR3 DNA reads TGCGCCAGCAGCTGGGGGGCTAGAACCGGCCAAGAGACCCAGTACTTC. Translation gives CASSWGARTGQETQYF.

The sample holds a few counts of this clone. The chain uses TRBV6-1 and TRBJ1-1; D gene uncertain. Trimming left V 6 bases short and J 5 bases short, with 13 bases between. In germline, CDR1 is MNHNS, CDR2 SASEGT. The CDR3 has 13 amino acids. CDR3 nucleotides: TGTGCCAGCAGCTCGGGGTTTGAAACTGAAGCTTTCTTT. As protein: CASSSGFETEAFF.

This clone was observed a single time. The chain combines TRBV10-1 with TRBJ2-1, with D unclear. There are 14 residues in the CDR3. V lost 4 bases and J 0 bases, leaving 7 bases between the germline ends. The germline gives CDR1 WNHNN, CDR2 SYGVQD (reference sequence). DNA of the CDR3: TGCGCCAGCAGTGTCCCGAGCTCCTACAATGAGCAGTTCTTC. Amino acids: CASSVPSSYNEQFF.

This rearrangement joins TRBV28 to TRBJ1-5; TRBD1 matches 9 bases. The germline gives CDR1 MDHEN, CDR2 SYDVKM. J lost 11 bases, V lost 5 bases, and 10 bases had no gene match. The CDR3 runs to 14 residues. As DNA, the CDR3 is TGTGCCAGCAGTCTGGGACAGGGCCTGGGCTCCCAGCATTTT. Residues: CASSLGQGLGSQHF.

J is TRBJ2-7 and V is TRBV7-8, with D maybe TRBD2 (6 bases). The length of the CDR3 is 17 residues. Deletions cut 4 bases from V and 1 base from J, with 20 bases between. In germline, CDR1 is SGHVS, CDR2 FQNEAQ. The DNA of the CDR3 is TGTGCCAGCAGCTCCGCCAGGGTGGTGGGGGGATCCTACGAGCAGTACTTC. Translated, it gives CASSSARVVGGSYEQYF.

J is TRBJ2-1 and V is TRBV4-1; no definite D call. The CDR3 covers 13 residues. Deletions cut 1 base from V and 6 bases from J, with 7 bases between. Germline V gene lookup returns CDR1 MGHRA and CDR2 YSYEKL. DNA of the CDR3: TGCGCCAGCAGCCAAGCCCCCGGCAATGAGCAGTTCTTC. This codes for CASSQAPGNEQFF.

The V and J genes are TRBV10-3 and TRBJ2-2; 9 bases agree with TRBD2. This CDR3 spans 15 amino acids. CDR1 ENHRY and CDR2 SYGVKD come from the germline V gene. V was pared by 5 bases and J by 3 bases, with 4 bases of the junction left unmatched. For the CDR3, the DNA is TGTGCCATCAGTTGGACTAGCGTTGACACCGGGGAGCTGTTTTTT. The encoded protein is CAISWTSVDTGELFF.

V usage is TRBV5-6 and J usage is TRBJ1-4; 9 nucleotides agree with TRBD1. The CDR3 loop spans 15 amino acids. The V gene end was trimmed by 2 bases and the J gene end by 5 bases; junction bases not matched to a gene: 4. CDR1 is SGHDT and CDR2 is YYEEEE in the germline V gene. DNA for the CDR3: TGTGCCAGCAGCTTTGCCGGGACAGGGAATGAAAAACTGTTTTTT. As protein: CASSFAGTGNEKLFF.

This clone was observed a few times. In DNA, the CDR3 is TGCGCCAGCAGCCAAGTCCTCCAGGACACAGATACGCAGTATTTT. Translation gives CASSQVLQDTDTQYF. This rearrangement joins TRBV4-1 to TRBJ2-3; D is uncertain. The germline gives CDR1 MGHRA, CDR2 YSYEKL. CDR3 size: 15 residues. V shed 1 base and J shed 2 bases, with 10 bases lying between them.

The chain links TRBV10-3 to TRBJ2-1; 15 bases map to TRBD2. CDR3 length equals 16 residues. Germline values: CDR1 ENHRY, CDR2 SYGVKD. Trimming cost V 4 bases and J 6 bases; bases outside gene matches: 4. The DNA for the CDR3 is TGTGCCATCAGTGGGTTGGGACTAGCGGGGGGCAATGAGCAGTTCTTC. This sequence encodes CAISGLGLAGGNEQFF.

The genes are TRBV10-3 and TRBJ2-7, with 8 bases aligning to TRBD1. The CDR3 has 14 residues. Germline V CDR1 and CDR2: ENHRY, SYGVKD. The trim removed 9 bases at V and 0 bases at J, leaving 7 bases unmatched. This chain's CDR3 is CAIQGQESSYEQYF. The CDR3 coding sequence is TGTGCCATACAGGGACAGGAGAGCTCCTACGAGCAGTACTTC.

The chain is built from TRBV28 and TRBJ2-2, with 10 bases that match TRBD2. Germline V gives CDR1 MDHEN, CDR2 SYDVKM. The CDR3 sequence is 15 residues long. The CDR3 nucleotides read TGTGGGATAGCGGGAGGCCCCTCGAACACCGGGGAGCTGTTTTTT. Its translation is CGIAGGPSNTGELFF.

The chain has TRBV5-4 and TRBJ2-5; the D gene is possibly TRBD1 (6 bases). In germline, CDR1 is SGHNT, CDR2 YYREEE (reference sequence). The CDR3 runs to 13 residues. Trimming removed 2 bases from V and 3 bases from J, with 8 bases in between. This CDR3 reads CASSFGGKETQYF. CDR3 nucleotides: TGTGCCAGCAGCTTTGGGGGCAAAGAGACCCAGTACTTC.

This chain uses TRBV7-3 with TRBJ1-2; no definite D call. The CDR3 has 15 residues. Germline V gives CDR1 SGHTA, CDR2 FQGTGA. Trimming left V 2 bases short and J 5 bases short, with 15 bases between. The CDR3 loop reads CASSLLPGAEYGYTF. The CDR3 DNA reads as TGTGCCAGCAGCTTATTACCAGGCGCCGAATATGGCTACACCTTC.

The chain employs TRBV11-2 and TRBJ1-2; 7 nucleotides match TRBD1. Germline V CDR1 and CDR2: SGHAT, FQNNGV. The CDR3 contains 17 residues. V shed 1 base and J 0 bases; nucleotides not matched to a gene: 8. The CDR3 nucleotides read TGTGCCAGCAGCTTAGTAATGTCCGGGACAGCTAACTATGGCTACACCTTC. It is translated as CASSLVMSGTANYGYTF.

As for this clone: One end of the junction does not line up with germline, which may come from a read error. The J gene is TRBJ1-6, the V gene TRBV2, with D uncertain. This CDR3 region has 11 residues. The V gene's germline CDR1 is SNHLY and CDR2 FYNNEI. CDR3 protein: CANSDQVALHF. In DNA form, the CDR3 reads TGTGCCAACAGTGACCAGGTCGCACTCCACTTT.